This is a list of T cell receptor beta chains from one sample in a study of neurological immune-mediated disorders. TCRdb reanalysed the 5' RACE reads using MiXCR and keeps one entry per CDR3 protein. The data show some 48,000 distinct CDR3 sequences, about 5.8% seen once. The sequenced material came from CD4+ T cells from blood. These TCRs come from a woman aged 18-35 years with multiple sclerosis. Each CDR3 is given without its conserved first and last residue.

>TRBJ2-1|TRBV7-2
ASSPLGTSEQF
>TRBJ2-3|TRBV4-1
ASSQEQGFPPY
>TRBJ2-1|TRBV20-1
SAPETGVRYEQF
>TRBJ2-2|TRBV5-1
ASSRGGANTGELF
>TRBJ2-1|TRBV5-5
ASSFNPTPGPQGHEQF
>TRBJ1-2|TRBV5-1
ASSLEAGRPNYGYT
>TRBJ2-4|TRBV10-3
AISPGLAVAKNIQY
>TRBJ1-1|TRBV20-1
SARTTVNTEAF
>TRBJ1-5|TRBV5-5
ASSRDRGSGNQPQH
>TRBJ2-3|TRBV5-1
ASSLVSRTDELNTQY
>TRBJ2-3|TRBV29-1
SVHTGGTDTQY
>TRBJ2-7|TRBV20-1
SAEGQDGGYEQY